This TCR beta chain stems from a study of T cell repertoires in cytomegalovirus infection. Study-level results: There were carriers of CMV plus the relevant HLA, and cumulative public TCR beta family frequency identified them.

This clonotype was detected many times. Its antigen is undetermined. The germline V and J ends were trimmed by 5 bases and 5 bases, with 9 bases remaining between them. Germline V gene lookup returns CDR1 SGHVS and CDR2 FNYEAQ. The CDR3 contains 13 residues. TCRdb ran MiXCR on the reads and lists one entry per CDR3 protein. The table has hundreds of thousands of distinct CDR3 sequences, 33% seen once. The chain employs TRBV7-6 and TRBJ1-4, with unresolved D. Sequencing used cultured PBMCs, obtained from culture after CMV antigen stimulation. The source of this sequence is a human donor in good health (CMV status not recorded). Some clones in this sample may be carry-over from other donors' samples. The DNA of the CDR3 is TGTGCCAGCAGCCTGGCCAGAAATGAAAAACTGTTTTTT. Translating it yields CASSLARNEKLFF.